One sample yielded the 11 T cell receptor beta chains listed below, sequenced in a study of cytomegalovirus exposure and HLA in healthy donors. Primers for the PCR totalled 60 Vbeta and 13 Jbeta. Sequencing was performed with immunoSEQ multiplex PCR; in TCRdb, only in-frame clones are kept and a portion is missing. This table holds 150,000 to 200,000 clones, around 78% found once. Material: PBMCs. These receptors were taken from a man aged 18 to 30 in good health and CMV-seronegative.

The count of this clone is one. The CDR3 nucleotides read TGTGCCAGCAGTTTATGGCAGTCCTACGAGCAGTACTTC. Its translation: CASSLWQSYEQYF. The rearrangement uses TRBV27 and TRBJ2-7; D unclear. Germline loops: CDR1 MNHEY, CDR2 SMNVEV (reference sequence). This CDR3 contains 13 residues. The V end lost 1 base, the J end lost 1 base, and 5 bases lay between the germline ends.

This rearrangement joins TRBV5-6 to TRBJ2-1; a weak D match, TRBD2 (6 bases). CDR3 size: 17 residues. Germline V gene sequence: CDR1 SGHDT, CDR2 YYEEEE. V was trimmed by 2 bases and J by 6 bases, leaving 21 bases between them. This CDR3 is CASSLGPTGVAANEQFF. The CDR3 DNA reads as TGTGCCAGCAGCTTAGGGCCGACCGGGGTAGCGGCCAATGAGCAGTTCTTC. The full variable domain, rest sourced from reference TRBV5-6 and TRBJ2-1, is DAGVTQSPTHLIKTRGQQVTLRCSPKSGHDTVSWYQQALGQGPQFIFQYYEEEERQRGNFPDRFSGHQFPNYSSELNVNALLLGDSALYLCASSLGPTGVAANEQFFGPGTRLTVL.

CDR3 coding DNA: TGTGCCAGCAGCCCCCACGTGGGGGGCTCCTACAATGAGCAGTTCTTC. Encoded protein: CASSPHVGGSYNEQFF. This chain connects TRBV9 to TRBJ2-1; TRBD2 might be the D (6 bases). The CDR3 sequence is 16 residues long. Trimming removed 4 bases from V and 0 bases from J, with 14 bases in between. The germline CDR1 and CDR2 sequences are SGDLS and YYNGEE.

The chain links TRBV28 to TRBJ2-6; tentative D call: TRBD2 (6 bases). The V end was cut by 10 bases, the J end by 2 bases, with 15 bases between. The CDR3 runs 15 residues. Looked up from germline, CDR1 is MDHEN and CDR2 is SYDVKM. CDR3 nucleotide sequence: TGTGCCACCACCGGATGGGGGGCTGGGGCCAACGTCCTGACTTTC. Protein product: CATTGWGAGANVLTF.

As DNA, the CDR3 is TGTGCCAGCAGCGGGGGGGGACCAGGGGTTTTGGGGAACACTGAAGCTTTCTTT. Amino acid sequence: CASSGGGPGVLGNTEAFF. The V call is TRBV7-9, the J call TRBJ1-1; TRBD1 might be the D (6 bases). Germline lookup yields CDR1 SEHNR and CDR2 FQNEAQ (reference sequence). This CDR3 spans 18 amino acids. Trimming cost V 5 bases and J 1 base, with 23 bases left between them.

CDR3 sequence: CASSLGPEGGGTEAFF. CDR3 DNA: TGTGCCAGCAGCTTAGGTCCCGAAGGTGGAGGTACTGAAGCTTTCTTT. The chain employs TRBV13 and TRBJ1-1; the D is unclear. The CDR3 loop spans 16 amino acids. Trimming stripped 0 bases from V and 5 bases from J, with 16 bases between. From germline, CDR1 is PRHDT and CDR2 FYEKMQ (reference sequence).

This chain links TRBV19 with TRBJ1-1; 9 nucleotides align to TRBD1. The CDR3 spans 17 residues. Looked up from germline, CDR1 is LNHDA and CDR2 is SQIVND (reference sequence). The V segment lost 4 bases and the J segment 5 bases; nucleotides outside the gene matches: 14. CDR3 region: CASSRRKDRGFGTEAFF. CDR3 nucleotides: TGTGCCAGTAGTAGGAGAAAGGACAGGGGTTTCGGGACTGAAGCTTTCTTT. Full variable domain (missing parts from reference TRBV19 and TRBJ1-1): DGGITQSPKYLFRKEGQNVTLSCEQNLNHDAMYWYRQDPGQGLRLIYYSQIVNDFQKGDIAEGYSVSREKKESFPLTVTSAQKNPTAFYLCASSRRKDRGFGTEAFFGQGTRLTVV.

This clone has only one observation. V and J are TRBV28 and TRBJ1-1; perhaps TRBD1 as D (6 bases). Per the germline V gene, CDR1 is MDHEN and CDR2 is SYDVKM. V lost 5 bases to trimming and J lost 5 bases, with 18 bases between them. This CDR3 has 15 residues. The CDR3 loop reads CASSETRGVGTEAFF. CDR3 nucleotide sequence: TGTGCCAGCAGTGAGACCAGGGGTGTAGGGACTGAAGCTTTCTTT.

This clone has a handful of counts. The chain couples TRBV5-1 to TRBJ2-7; D is possibly TRBD1 (5 bases). Germline V CDR1 and CDR2: SGHRS, YFSETQ. This CDR3 spans 15 amino acids. The V gene lost 3 bases and the J gene lost 3 bases, with 16 bases spanning the gap. Here the CDR3 reads CASSSPTDSNYEQYF. CDR3 DNA sequence: TGCGCCAGCAGCTCCCCGACAGACAGCAACTACGAGCAGTACTTC.

V usage is TRBV18 and J usage is TRBJ1-1, with no clear D. Germline values: CDR1 KGHSH, CDR2 LQKENI. The V end was cut by 0 bases, the J end by 1 base, with 9 bases between. There are 15 residues in the CDR3. The DNA of the CDR3 is TGTGCCAGCTCACCACCAAGAGGATGGAACACTGAAGCTTTCTTT. This codes for CASSPPRGWNTEAFF.

The V and J genes are TRBV5-1 and TRBJ1-1; TRBD1 matches 11 bases. The junction had 10 bases not matched to a gene; V was cut back by 4 bases and J by 11 bases. This CDR3 has 14 amino acids. Germline values: CDR1 SGHRS, CDR2 YFSETQ. This CDR3 is CASSQRTGGLSAFF. The CDR3 bases are TGCGCCAGCAGCCAGCGGACAGGGGGCTTGTCGGCTTTCTTT. Filled out from reference TRBV5-1 and TRBJ1-1, the complete variable domain reads KAGVTQTPRYLIKTRGQQVTLSCSPISGHRSVSWYQQTPGQGLQFLFEYFSETQRNKGNFPGRFSGRQFSNSRSEMNVSTLELGDSALYLCASSQRTGGLSAFFGQGTRLTVV.